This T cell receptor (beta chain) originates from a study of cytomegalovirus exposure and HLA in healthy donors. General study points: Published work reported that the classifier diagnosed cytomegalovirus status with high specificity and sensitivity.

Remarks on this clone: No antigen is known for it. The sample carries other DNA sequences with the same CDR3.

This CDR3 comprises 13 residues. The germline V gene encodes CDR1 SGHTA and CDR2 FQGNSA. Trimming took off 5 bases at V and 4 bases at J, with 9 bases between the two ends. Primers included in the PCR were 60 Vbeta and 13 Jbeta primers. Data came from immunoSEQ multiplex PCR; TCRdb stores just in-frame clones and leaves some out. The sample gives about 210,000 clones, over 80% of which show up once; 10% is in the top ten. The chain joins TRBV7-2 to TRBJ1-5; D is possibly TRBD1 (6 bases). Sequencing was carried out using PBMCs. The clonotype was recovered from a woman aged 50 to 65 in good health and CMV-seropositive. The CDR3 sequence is CASSPQGNQPQHF. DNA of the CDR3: TGTGCCAGCAGCCCCCAGGGGAATCAGCCCCAGCATTTT.